Detailed here is one T cell receptor beta chain. Original data processing: It was from reference gene primer amplification that nucleated cell counts were estimated. Some clones are missing from TCRdb's copy, which holds only in-frame ones; the method was immunoSEQ multiplex PCR. That table supplies the V and J calls and clone size; D and trimming were determined from the DNA. The table has 150,000 or so clones, approximately 86% seen once; the top ten hold 11%. The record originates from a study of blood T cell repertoires in COVID-19. Study details: Spain, Italy and the United States supplied samples that represented acute and convalescent COVID-19. Sources were T cells, B-cell-depleted T cells, or PBMCs; the material itself was cDNA or gDNA.

This TCR was recovered from a woman aged 70 to 79 with COVID-19, enrolled during active disease. Material: peripheral blood.

The CDR3 spells CASSSPRLAGGSGELFF. CDR3 nucleotides: TGTGCCAGCAGTTCCCCCCGGCTAGCGGGGGGTTCCGGGGAGCTGTTTTTT. The chain couples TRBV28 to TRBJ2-2, with TRBD2 matching 11 bases. The germline V gene has CDR1 MDHEN and CDR2 SYDVKM. The junction had 10 bases not matched to a gene; V was cut back by 4 bases and J by 6 bases. The CDR3 runs 17 residues.